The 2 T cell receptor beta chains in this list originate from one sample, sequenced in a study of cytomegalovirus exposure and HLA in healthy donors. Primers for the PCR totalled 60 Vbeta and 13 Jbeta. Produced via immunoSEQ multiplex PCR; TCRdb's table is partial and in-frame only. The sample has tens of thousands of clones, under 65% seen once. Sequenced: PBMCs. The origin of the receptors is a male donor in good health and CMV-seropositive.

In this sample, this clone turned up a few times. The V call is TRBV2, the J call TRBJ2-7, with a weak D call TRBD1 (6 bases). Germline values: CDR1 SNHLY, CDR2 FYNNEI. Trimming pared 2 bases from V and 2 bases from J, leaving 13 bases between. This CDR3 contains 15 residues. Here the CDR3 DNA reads TGTGCCAGCAGTGAAAGGGCAGGGGCCCCCTACGAGCAGTACTTC. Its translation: CASSERAGAPYEQYF.

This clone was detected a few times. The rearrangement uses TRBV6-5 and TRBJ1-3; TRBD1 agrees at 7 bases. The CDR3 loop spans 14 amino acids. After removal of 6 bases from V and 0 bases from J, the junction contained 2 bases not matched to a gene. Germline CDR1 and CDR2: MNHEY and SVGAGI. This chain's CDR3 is CASRRQGSGNTIYF. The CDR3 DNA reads TGTGCCAGCAGGAGACAGGGCTCTGGAAACACCATATATTTT.